This T cell receptor beta chain appears in the sequencing data of a study of vaccination and CD4 T cells after COVID-19. Turning to the study itself: Convalescent individuals numbered four females and six males, two being Hispanic.

CDR1 and CDR2 (germline): LNHNV, YYDKDF (reference sequence). This CDR3 has 12 residues. Deletions cut 4 bases from V and 7 bases from J, with 8 bases between. Noted time point: late sampling 161 to 241 days after vaccination in a few convalescent patients. TCRdb reprocessed the PCR reads via MiXCR and lists one record per CDR3 protein. The table has some 29,000 distinct CDR3 sequences, roughly 50% seen once. The table lists this clonotype with a count of one. J is TRBJ2-1 and V is TRBV15; possibly TRBD1 for D (6 bases). The receptor comes from a human donor who had recovered from COVID-19. Sequenced material: CD4+ T cells from blood, taken about 7 months after SARS-CoV-2 vaccination. CDR3: CATSNRVNEQFF. CDR3 in DNA: TGTGCCACCAGCAACAGGGTTAATGAGCAGTTCTTC.